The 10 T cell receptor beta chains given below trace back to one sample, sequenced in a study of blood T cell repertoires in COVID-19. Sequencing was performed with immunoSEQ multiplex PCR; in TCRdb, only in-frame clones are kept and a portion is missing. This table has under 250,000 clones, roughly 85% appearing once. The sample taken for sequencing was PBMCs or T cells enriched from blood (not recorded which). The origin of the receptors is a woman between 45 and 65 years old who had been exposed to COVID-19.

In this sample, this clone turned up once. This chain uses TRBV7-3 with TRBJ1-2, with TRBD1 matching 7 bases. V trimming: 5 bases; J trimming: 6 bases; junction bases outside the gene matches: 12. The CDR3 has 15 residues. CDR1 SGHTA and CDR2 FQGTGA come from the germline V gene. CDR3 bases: TGTGCCAGCAGCCCAGGGGGAGGAGTCAAGGATGGCTACACCTTC. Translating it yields CASSPGGGVKDGYTF.

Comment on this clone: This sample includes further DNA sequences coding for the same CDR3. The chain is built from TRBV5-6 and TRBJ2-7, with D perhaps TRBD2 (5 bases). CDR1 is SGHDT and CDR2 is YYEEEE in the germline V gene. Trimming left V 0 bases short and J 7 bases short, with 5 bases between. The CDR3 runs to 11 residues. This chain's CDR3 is CASSLGGEQYF. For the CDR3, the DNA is TGTGCCAGCAGCTTGGGAGGGGAGCAGTACTTC.

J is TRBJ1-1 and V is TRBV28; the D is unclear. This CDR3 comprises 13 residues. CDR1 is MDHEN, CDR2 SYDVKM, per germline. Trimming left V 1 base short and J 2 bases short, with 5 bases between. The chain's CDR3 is CASSLSQNTEAFF. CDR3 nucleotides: TGTGCCAGCAGTTTATCCCAAAACACTGAAGCTTTCTTT.

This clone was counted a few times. The CDR3 bases are TGTGCCAGCAGTTACCCGTTGGGGGGGTTAGGCTCTGGGGCCAACGTCCTGACTTTC. This translates into CASSYPLGGLGSGANVLTF. V usage is TRBV6-2 or TRBV6-3 and J usage is TRBJ2-6, with 7 positions matching TRBD2. The germline gives CDR1 MNHEY, CDR2 SVGEGT. The CDR3 consists of 19 residues. Germline trimming cut 2 bases from V and 0 bases from J; bases unmatched to any gene: 10.

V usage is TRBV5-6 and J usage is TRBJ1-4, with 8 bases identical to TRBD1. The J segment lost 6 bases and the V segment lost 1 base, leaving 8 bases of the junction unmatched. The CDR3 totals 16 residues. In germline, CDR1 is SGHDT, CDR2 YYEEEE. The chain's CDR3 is CASSLTRAGGHEKLFF. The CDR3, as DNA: TGTGCCAGCAGCTTGACCCGGGCAGGGGGCCATGAAAAACTGTTTTTT.

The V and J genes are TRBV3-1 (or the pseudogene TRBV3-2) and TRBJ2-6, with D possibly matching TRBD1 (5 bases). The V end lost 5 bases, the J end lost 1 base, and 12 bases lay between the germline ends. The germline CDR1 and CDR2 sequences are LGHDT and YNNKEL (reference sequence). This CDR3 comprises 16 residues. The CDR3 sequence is CASSVRQFSGANVLTF. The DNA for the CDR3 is TGTGCCAGCAGCGTCAGACAGTTTTCTGGGGCCAACGTCCTGACTTTC.

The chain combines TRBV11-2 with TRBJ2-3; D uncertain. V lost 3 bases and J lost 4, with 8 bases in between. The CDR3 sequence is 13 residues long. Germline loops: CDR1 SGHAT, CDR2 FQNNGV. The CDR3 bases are TGTGCCAGCAGCTTTATCCCCCCAGATACGCAGTATTTT. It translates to CASSFIPPDTQYF.

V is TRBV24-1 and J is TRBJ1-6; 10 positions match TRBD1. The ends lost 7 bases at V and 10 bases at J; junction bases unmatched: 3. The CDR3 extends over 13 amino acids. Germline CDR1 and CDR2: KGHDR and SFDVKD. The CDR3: CATSGQGGSPLHF. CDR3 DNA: TGTGCCACCAGCGGACAGGGGGGATCACCCCTCCACTTT.

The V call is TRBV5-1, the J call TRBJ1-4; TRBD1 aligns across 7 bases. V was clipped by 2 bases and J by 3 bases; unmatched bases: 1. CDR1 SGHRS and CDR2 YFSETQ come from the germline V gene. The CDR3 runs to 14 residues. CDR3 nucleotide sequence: TGCGCCAGCAGCTTCGACAGGGCTAATGAAAAACTGTTTTTT. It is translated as CASSFDRANEKLFF.

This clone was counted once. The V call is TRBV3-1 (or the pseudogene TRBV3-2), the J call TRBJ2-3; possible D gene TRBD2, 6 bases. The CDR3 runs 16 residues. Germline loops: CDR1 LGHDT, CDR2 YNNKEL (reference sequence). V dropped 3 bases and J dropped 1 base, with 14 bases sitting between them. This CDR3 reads CASSQGGLSGTDTQYF. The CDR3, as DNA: TGTGCCAGCAGCCAGGGGGGTTTGTCAGGCACAGATACGCAGTATTTT.